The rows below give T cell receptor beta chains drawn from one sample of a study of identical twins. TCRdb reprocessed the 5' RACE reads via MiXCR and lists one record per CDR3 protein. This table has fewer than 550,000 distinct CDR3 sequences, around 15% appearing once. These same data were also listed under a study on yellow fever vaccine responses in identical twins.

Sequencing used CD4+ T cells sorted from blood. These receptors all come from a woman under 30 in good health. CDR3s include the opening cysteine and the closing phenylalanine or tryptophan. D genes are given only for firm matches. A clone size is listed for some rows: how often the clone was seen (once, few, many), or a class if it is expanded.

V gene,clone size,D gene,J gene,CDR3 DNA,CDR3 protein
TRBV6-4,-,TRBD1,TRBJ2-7,TGTGCCAGCAGTACGGGACAGCTGCAGCCCTACGAGCAGTACTTC,CASSTGQLQPYEQYF
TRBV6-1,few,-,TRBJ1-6,TGTGCCAGCAGCACACTGGGGAATTCACCCCTCCACTTT,CASSTLGNSPLHF
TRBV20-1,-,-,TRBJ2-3,TGCAGTGCCCAAGACAGCACAGATACGCAGTATTTT,CSAQDSTDTQYF
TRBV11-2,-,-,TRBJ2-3,TGTGCCAGCAGCTTAAGACCAGTCACAGATACGCAGTATTTT,CASSLRPVTDTQYF
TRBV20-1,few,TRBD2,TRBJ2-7,TGCAGTGCTATTAGCGGGAGGGACTCCTACGAGCAGTACTTC,CSAISGRDSYEQYF
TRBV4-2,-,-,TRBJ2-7,TGTGCCAGCAGCCGGTCACTTTTAGGGGCTGAGAACGAGCAGTACTTC,CASSRSLLGAENEQYF
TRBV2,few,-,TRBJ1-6,TGTGCCAGCAGTGAACCGAATTCACCCCTCCACTTT,CASSEPNSPLHF
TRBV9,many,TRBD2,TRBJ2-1,TGTGCCAGCACCAGCGGGGGGGCGGCCCTCTCCTACAATGAGCAGTTCTTC,CASTSGGAALSYNEQFF
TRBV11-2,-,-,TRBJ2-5,TGTGCCAGCAGCTTAGAATACACCGCCCAGTACTTC,CASSLEYTAQYF
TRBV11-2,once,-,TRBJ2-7,TGTGCCAGCAGCTTATCCGGGTCGCACTACGAGCAGTACTTC,CASSLSGSHYEQYF
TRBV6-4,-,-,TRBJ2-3,TGTGCCAACAGTGAAAGCAGGTTCAATACGCAGTATTTT,CANSESRFNTQYF
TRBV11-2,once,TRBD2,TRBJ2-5,TGTGCCAGCAGCTTAGGGCGGTCTAGCGGGACAGAGACCCAGTACTTC,CASSLGRSSGTETQYF
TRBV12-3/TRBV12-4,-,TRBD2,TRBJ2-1,TGTGCCAGCAGTTACCGAGGGACTAGCGGGAGGAATGAGCAGTTCTTC,CASSYRGTSGRNEQFF
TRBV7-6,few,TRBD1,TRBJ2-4,TGTGCCAGCAGCCCTCTTACAGGGGTTCAGGACATTCAGTACTTC,CASSPLTGVQDIQYF
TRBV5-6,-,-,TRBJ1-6,TGTGCCAGCAGCCGGGACCTTGGCTCCTATAATTCACCCCTCCACTTT,CASSRDLGSYNSPLHF
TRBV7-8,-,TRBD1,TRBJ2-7,TGTGCCACCCGTCCGGGACAGTGGTCTTACGAGCAGTACTTC,CATRPGQWSYEQYF
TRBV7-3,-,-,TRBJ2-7,TGTGCCAGCAGCCTAACGTGGAGGGGTTCTGACTCCTACGAGCAGTACTTC,CASSLTWRGSDSYEQYF
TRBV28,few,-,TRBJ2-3,TGTGCCAGCAGCTCACCCCCGGGGGGCTCGGATACGCAGTATTTT,CASSSPPGGSDTQYF
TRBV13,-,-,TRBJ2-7,TGTGCCAGCAGCCAGGACTTCTCGTCCTACGAGCAGTACTTC,CASSQDFSSYEQYF
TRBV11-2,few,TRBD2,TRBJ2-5,TGTGCCAGCAGTTTTAGTTTGCAGCCTAGCGGGTCAACCCAACTCAAAGAGACCCAGTACTTC,CASSFSLQPSGSTQLKETQYF
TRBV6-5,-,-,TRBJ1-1,TGTGCCAGCAGTTACTCAGGGGCCGGGGGGGCTGAAGCTTTCTTT,CASSYSGAGGAEAFF
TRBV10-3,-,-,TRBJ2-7,TGTGCCATCAGTGAACGGACGTCATTCTCCTACGAGCAGTACTTC,CAISERTSFSYEQYF
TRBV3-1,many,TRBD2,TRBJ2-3,TGTGCCAGCAGTCCCACCACTAGCGGGGAAGGGGGACCGACTAGCACAGATACGCAGTATTTT,CASSPTTSGEGGPTSTDTQYF
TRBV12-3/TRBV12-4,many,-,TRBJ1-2,TGTGCCAGCAGTTTACTGACAGTACGAGGTGGCTACACCTTC,CASSLLTVRGGYTF
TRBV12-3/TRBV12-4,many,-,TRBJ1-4,TGTGCCAGCAGAAGGCTGGGAGAGGCGGATGAAAAACTGTTTTTT,CASRRLGEADEKLFF
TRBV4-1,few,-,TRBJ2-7,TGCGCCAGCAGCCAAGACTCTGCTGGCGGGGCGGGCGAGCAGTACTTC,CASSQDSAGGAGEQYF
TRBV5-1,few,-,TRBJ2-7,TGCGCCAGCAGCTTGGCTCCGACTAACTCCTACGAGCAGTACTTC,CASSLAPTNSYEQYF
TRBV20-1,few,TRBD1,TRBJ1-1,TGCAGTGCTAGCCGGGACAGTAACACTGAAGCTTTCTTT,CSASRDSNTEAFF
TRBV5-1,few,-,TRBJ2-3,TGCGCCAGCAGTCGAGCGGTCCCGGACTCAGATACGCAGTATTTT,CASSRAVPDSDTQYF
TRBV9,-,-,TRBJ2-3,TGTGCCAGCAGCGTTCCGCGCGGTACGCAGTATTTT,CASSVPRGTQYF
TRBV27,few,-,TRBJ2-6,TGTGCCAGCAGGTCGGGGGATTCTGGGGCCAACGTCCTGACTTTC,CASRSGDSGANVLTF
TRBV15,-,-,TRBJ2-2,TGTGCCACCAGCAGAGAAACGGGCAGGATGAACACCGGGGAGCTGTTTTTT,CATSRETGRMNTGELFF
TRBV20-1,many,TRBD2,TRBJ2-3,TGCAGTGCTAGAGTGGACCTAGCGGGCTTCACAGATACGCAGTATTTT,CSARVDLAGFTDTQYF
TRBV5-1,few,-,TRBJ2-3,TGCGCCAGCAGCTTGTACCGCGCAGATACGCAGTATTTT,CASSLYRADTQYF
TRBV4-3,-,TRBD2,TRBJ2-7,TGCGCCAGCAGCCACACTAGCGGGAGGGACTACGAGCAGTACTTC,CASSHTSGRDYEQYF
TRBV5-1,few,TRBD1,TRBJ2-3,TGCGCCAGCAGCTTCCTAAGGGCAGGGGGAGATACGCAGTATTTT,CASSFLRAGGDTQYF
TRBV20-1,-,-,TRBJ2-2,TGCAGTGCTAGCCTAGTTAACACCGGGGAGCTGTTTTTT,CSASLVNTGELFF
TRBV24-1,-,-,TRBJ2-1,TGTGCCACCAGTGATCGGAGCGGCAAGTCCTACAATGAGCAGTTCTTC,CATSDRSGKSYNEQFF
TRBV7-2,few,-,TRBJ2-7,TGTGCCAGCAGCTTAGCCTCGACAGGATCCTACGAGCAGTACTTC,CASSLASTGSYEQYF
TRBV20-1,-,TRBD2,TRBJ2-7,TGCAGTGCTGGGGGGGTATCCTACGAGCAGTACTTC,CSAGGVSYEQYF
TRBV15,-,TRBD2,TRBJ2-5,TGTGCCACCGCCAGACTAGCGGGGGGAGTGGGGACCCAGTACTTC,CATARLAGGVGTQYF
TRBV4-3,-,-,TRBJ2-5,TGCGCCAGCAGCCGCACCCTGCTAAAGGCCGCGGAGACCCAGTACTTC,CASSRTLLKAAETQYF
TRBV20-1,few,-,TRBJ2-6,TGCAGTGCTCGGGATCCCGGGGCCAACGTCCTGACTTTC,CSARDPGANVLTF
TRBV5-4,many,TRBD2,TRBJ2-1,TGTGCCAGCAGCACTCGTAGCGGGGGGGCCAAAAATGAGCAGTTCTTC,CASSTRSGGAKNEQFF
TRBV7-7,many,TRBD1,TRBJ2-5,TGTGCTAGCAGCCCCGGGACAGAGAAAGAGACCCAGTACTTC,CASSPGTEKETQYF
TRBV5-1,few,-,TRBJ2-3,TGCGCCAGCAGCTCGACTATGAAGGGGGGAGATACGCAGTATTTT,CASSSTMKGGDTQYF
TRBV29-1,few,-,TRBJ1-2,TGCAGCGTTGAAGAACGAAACTATGGCTACACCTTC,CSVEERNYGYTF
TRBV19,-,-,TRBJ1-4,TGTGCCAGTAGTATCGGAGGACATAATGAAAAACTGTTTTTT,CASSIGGHNEKLFF
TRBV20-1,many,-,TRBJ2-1,TGCAGTGCTAGAGCGGGAGTTTCCTACAATGAGCAGTTCTTC,CSARAGVSYNEQFF
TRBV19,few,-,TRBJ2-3,TGTGCCAGTAGTTCTTCATCCCGCACAGATACGCAGTATTTT,CASSSSSRTDTQYF
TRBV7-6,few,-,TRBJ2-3,TGTGCCAGCAGCCTGACGGGGTCACACACAGATACGCAGTATTTT,CASSLTGSHTDTQYF
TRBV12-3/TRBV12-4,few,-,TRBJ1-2,TGTGCCAGCAGTCCGACTGCCCGTGGTGGCTACACCTTC,CASSPTARGGYTF
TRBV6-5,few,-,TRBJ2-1,TGTGCCAGCAGTTACTCTCTCGGCCTCAGCTCCTACAATGAGCAGTTCTTC,CASSYSLGLSSYNEQFF